A single sample is the source of the 32 T cell receptor beta chains below, sequenced in a study of T cell clonotyping in hematopoietic cell transplantation. Assay used: immunoSEQ multiplex PCR; TCRdb lists only in-frame clones, some missing. The sample lists fewer than 15,000 clones; 70% to 90% were seen once. This specimen consisted of PBMCs, obtained 100 days after allogeneic stem cell transplant. These receptors were taken from a male patient aged 45 to 59 who had an allogeneic stem cell transplant from an unrelated donor, so T cells may come from the graft donor. Some clones in this sample may be carry-over from other donors' samples.

The chain joins TRBV19 to TRBJ2-1; 8 nucleotides agree with TRBD2. The CDR3 runs 16 residues. The germline V gene encodes CDR1 LNHDA and CDR2 SQIVND (reference sequence). V lost 6 bases, J lost 2 bases, and 9 bases stayed unmatched. Here the CDR3 DNA reads TGTGCCAGTAGGAGAGGGCGGGGGGCAACCTACAATGAGCAGTTCTTC. It translates to CASRRGRGATYNEQFF.

The J gene is TRBJ2-7, the V gene TRBV11-1; D is perhaps TRBD2 (5 bases). There are 14 residues in the CDR3. Trimming left V 5 bases short and J 2 bases short, with 13 bases between. Germline V gene lookup returns CDR1 SGHAT and CDR2 FQDESV (reference sequence). CDR3 in amino acids: CASSPRTSAYEQYF. The CDR3 DNA reads TGTGCCAGCAGCCCGCGGACTTCAGCCTACGAGCAGTACTTC.

This clone was observed a few times. This chain connects TRBV6-4 to TRBJ2-7; possible D gene TRBD1, 5 bases. Trimming removed 5 bases from V and 3 bases from J, with 14 bases in between. The CDR3 extends over 14 amino acids. Germline CDR1 MRHNA, CDR2 SNTAGT. The CDR3 loop is CASSPPDTYYEQYF. As DNA, the CDR3 is TGTGCCAGCAGTCCCCCGGACACATACTACGAGCAGTACTTC.

The chain is built from TRBV19 and TRBJ2-1, with D unresolved. CDR1 LNHDA and CDR2 SQIVND come from the germline V gene (reference sequence). The V end lost 5 bases, the J end lost 4 bases, and 12 bases lay between the germline ends. The CDR3 consists of 14 residues. The CDR3 region has the DNA TGTGCCAGTAGTCCGTCCACGATGTACAATGAGCAGTTCTTC. Its translation is CASSPSTMYNEQFF.

The chain couples TRBV6-5 to TRBJ2-2; tentatively, D is TRBD1 or TRBD2 (5 bases each). The V end lost 7 bases, the J end lost 4 bases, and 13 bases lay between the germline ends. There are 14 residues in the CDR3. The V gene's germline CDR1 is MNHEY and CDR2 SVGAGI. CDR3 coding DNA: TGTGCCAGCAAGGACTGGGGCAGCACCGGGGAGCTGTTTTTT. Its translation: CASKDWGSTGELFF.

With respect to this clone: Other DNA sequences of this sample code for an identical CDR3. The chain uses TRBV6-1 and TRBJ1-1, with no clear D. The germline gives CDR1 MNHNS, CDR2 SASEGT. There are 11 residues in the CDR3. V lost 7 bases, J lost 3 bases, and 6 bases lay in between. CDR3 residues: CASTRDTEAFF. CDR3 nucleotide sequence: TGTGCCAGCACCCGGGACACTGAAGCTTTCTTT.

V and J are TRBV7-8 and TRBJ1-2; D call uncertain. Germline V gene lookup returns CDR1 SGHVS and CDR2 FQNEAQ. CDR3 length: 15 amino acids. The V end lost 1 base, the J end lost 1 base, and 10 bases lay between the germline ends. CDR3 in amino acids: CASSLGWGSNYGYTF. The CDR3 nucleotides read TGTGCCAGCAGCTTAGGTTGGGGAAGTAACTATGGCTACACCTTC.

This chain connects TRBV5-4 to TRBJ1-2; TRBD1 might be the D (6 bases). Between the trimmed V and J ends, which lost 4 bases and 4 bases, there was a span of 17 bases. Germline CDR1 is SGHNT and CDR2 is YYREEE (reference sequence). There are 15 residues in the CDR3. CDR3 protein: CASSGRGEESYGYTF. CDR3 nucleotide sequence: TGTGCCAGCAGCGGCAGGGGCGAGGAGAGCTATGGCTACACCTTC.

The chain has TRBV6-5 and TRBJ1-6, with TRBD1 as a possible D gene (5 bases). V was cut by 5 bases and J by 7 bases, with 12 bases left in between. The germline CDR1 and CDR2 sequences are MNHEY and SVGAGI. The CDR3 is 14 residues long. The CDR3 here is CASSLRQRNSPLHF. The CDR3 DNA sequence: TGTGCCAGCAGTCTCCGACAGCGAAATTCACCCCTCCACTTT.

This sequence joins TRBV6-1 and TRBJ2-1, with TRBD2 as a possible D gene (6 bases). Between the trimmed V and J ends, which lost 10 bases and 2 bases, there was a span of 12 bases. The germline CDR1 and CDR2 sequences are MNHNS and SASEGT. This CDR3 comprises 13 residues. The CDR3 bases are TGTGCCACCCAGACTAGAACCTACAATGAGCAGTTCTTC. Translation: CATQTRTYNEQFF.

The chain recombines TRBV7-2 with TRBJ2-1; possible D gene TRBD2, 6 bases. Germline V gene sequence: CDR1 SGHTA, CDR2 FQGNSA. The V end was cut by 3 bases, the J end by 3 bases, with 15 bases between. The CDR3 has 16 residues. CDR3 protein: CASSFGTGRVYNEQFF. The CDR3 DNA reads TGTGCCAGCAGCTTCGGTACCGGGAGAGTCTACAATGAGCAGTTCTTC.

V and J are TRBV19 and TRBJ1-6; no firm D call. V was pared by 10 bases and J by 6 bases, with 16 bases between. Germline assignment: CDR1 LNHDA and CDR2 SQIVND (reference sequence). The CDR3 is 14 residues long. The CDR3 DNA follows: TGTGCCACCACTCAGGCAGGTGGTAATTCACCCCTCCACTTT. This codes for CATTQAGGNSPLHF.

V gene TRBV28 combines with J gene TRBJ1-3; possible D gene TRBD1, 6 bases. V was trimmed by 9 bases and J by 0 bases, leaving 21 bases between them. This CDR3 contains 17 residues. Per germline, CDR1 MDHEN and CDR2 SYDVKM. CDR3 nucleotide sequence: TGTGCCAGTACCCCTGGTGGGGGCCTAGCCTCTGGAAACACCATATATTTT. Residues: CASTPGGGLASGNTIYF.

J is TRBJ1-3 and V is TRBV7-2, with D perhaps matching TRBD1 (5 bases). The CDR3 has 16 residues. V gave up 1 base and J gave up 2 bases, with 12 bases separating them. Looked up from germline, CDR1 is SGHTA and CDR2 is FQGNSA. The CDR3 region is CASSLDRGNPGNTIYF. The CDR3 nucleotides are TGTGCCAGCAGCTTAGACCGGGGGAACCCTGGAAACACCATATATTTT.

V gene TRBV4-1 combines with J gene TRBJ2-1; 11 nucleotides match TRBD2. This CDR3 is built from 15 residues. With 6 bases clipped from V and 5 bases from J, the junction kept 6 bases outside the gene matches. From germline, CDR1 is MGHRA and CDR2 YSYEKL. The CDR3: CASSQTSGSHNEQFF. DNA for the CDR3: TGCGCCAGCAGTCAAACTAGCGGGAGCCACAATGAGCAGTTCTTC.

This chain uses TRBV4-2 with TRBJ2-1; TRBD1 matches 7 bases. CDR3 length equals 15 residues. Germline loops: CDR1 LGHNA, CDR2 YNFKEQ. V was pared by 3 bases and J by 7 bases, with 9 bases of the junction left unmatched. The CDR3 sequence is CASSQAGTEVNEQFF. The CDR3 bases are TGTGCCAGCAGCCAGGCTGGGACAGAGGTTAATGAGCAGTTCTTC.

The chain is built from TRBV19 and TRBJ2-3, with 12 bases lining up with TRBD2. Germline V CDR1 and CDR2: LNHDA, SQIVND (reference sequence). CDR3 length: 15 residues. Germline trimming cut 4 bases from V and 4 bases from J; bases unmatched to any gene: 3. The CDR3 loop reads CASSRTSGNSDTQYF. DNA for the CDR3: TGTGCCAGTAGTAGGACTAGCGGGAATTCAGATACGCAGTATTTT.

The chain couples TRBV18 to TRBJ2-7; TRBD1 matches at 7 bases. This CDR3 has 14 residues. Germline-derived CDR1 and CDR2 are KGHSH and LQKENI. With 3 bases clipped from V and 4 bases from J, the junction kept 6 bases outside the gene matches. The CDR3 bases are TGTGCCAGCTCACCGATAGCAGGGGGATACGAGCAGTACTTC. Encoded protein: CASSPIAGGYEQYF.

This chain uses TRBV5-4 with TRBJ1-2; D call uncertain. The CDR3 spans 15 residues. V shed 1 base and J shed 5 bases, with 15 bases lying between them. Germline loops: CDR1 SGHNT, CDR2 YYREEE (reference sequence). CDR3 sequence (DNA): TGTGCCAGCAGCTTGCGCCCCAGAGGAGTGTATGGCTACACCTTC. This gives the protein CASSLRPRGVYGYTF.

The V call is TRBV9, the J call TRBJ1-1; D possibly corresponds to TRBD1 (6 bases). The germline V gene has CDR1 SGDLS and CDR2 YYNGEE. The CDR3 length is 16 residues. Trimming cost V 4 bases and J 3 bases, with 19 bases left between them. Here the CDR3 DNA reads TGTGCCAGCAGCCTTTCGGGGGGGGCAAGTTACACTGAAGCTTTCTTT. Encoded protein: CASSLSGGASYTEAFF.

The chain joins TRBV6-4 to TRBJ2-3; a weak D match, TRBD2 (6 bases). The CDR3 contains 13 residues. Germline V lookup: CDR1 MRHNA, CDR2 SNTAGT. V lost 8 bases to trimming and J lost 6 bases, with 15 bases between them. The CDR3 region has the DNA TGTGCCAGCGGACGGGACTGGCAGGATACGCAGTATTTT. Translation gives CASGRDWQDTQYF.

The chain links TRBV19 to TRBJ1-1; maybe TRBD1 (5 bases). The CDR3 extends over 12 amino acids. Germline V CDR1 and CDR2: LNHDA, SQIVND (reference sequence). Between the trimmed V and J ends, which lost 10 bases and 9 bases, there was a span of 18 bases. The CDR3 is CAISHGAGKAFF. The CDR3 bases are TGTGCCATCTCTCACGGGGCAGGGAAAGCTTTCTTT.

The V call is TRBV11-1, the J call TRBJ1-2; D unclear. This CDR3 has 13 residues. Trimming stripped 3 bases from V and 4 bases from J, with 9 bases between. Germline V gene data show CDR1 as SGHAT and CDR2 as FQDESV (reference sequence). The DNA of the CDR3 is TGTGCCAGCAGCTTGAGAGGGCCCTATGGCTACACCTTC. This codes for CASSLRGPYGYTF.

The V gene is TRBV5-8, the J gene TRBJ1-4; maybe TRBD1 (5 bases). Trimming removed 4 bases at V and 4 bases at J, with 11 bases between. Per germline, CDR1 SGHTS and CDR2 YDEGEE. The CDR3 length is 14 residues. DNA for the CDR3: TGTGCCAGCAGCCATGACAGCCATAATGAAAAACTGTTTTTT. It specifies CASSHDSHNEKLFF.

This clone was recorded only once. This chain connects TRBV27 to TRBJ2-1; D might be TRBD1 (5 bases). V lost 0 bases and J 8 bases, leaving 14 bases between the germline ends. CDR1 and CDR2 (germline): MNHEY, SMNVEV (reference sequence). The CDR3 runs 15 residues. DNA of the CDR3: TGTGCCAGCAGTTTATCGCGGCAGGGTCACGATGAGCAGTTCTTC. As protein: CASSLSRQGHDEQFF.

This chain joins TRBV5-1 and TRBJ2-7; 11 bases fit TRBD2. CDR1 and CDR2 (germline): SGHRS, YFSETQ. V dropped 4 bases and J dropped 5; count of bases not matched to a gene: 8. The CDR3 is made up of 15 amino acids. This chain's CDR3 is CASSTLAGGQDEQYF. The CDR3 DNA sequence: TGCGCCAGCAGCACCTTAGCGGGAGGGCAGGACGAGCAGTACTTC.

This chain connects TRBV9 to TRBJ1-1, with D hard to call. The CDR3 has 13 amino acids. The V gene lost 3 bases and the J gene lost 5 bases, with 11 bases spanning the gap. Germline V gene data show CDR1 as SGDLS and CDR2 as YYNGEE. The CDR3 nucleotides are TGTGCCAGCAGCGGGAGCTACTCGACTGAAGCTTTCTTT. Encoded protein: CASSGSYSTEAFF. Looking up the rest from reference TRBV9 and TRBJ1-1 gives the full variable domain: DSGVTQTPKHLITATGQRVTLRCSPRSGDLSVYWYQQSLDQGLQFLIQYYNGEERAKGNILERFSAQQFPDLHSELNLSSLELGDSALYFCASSGSYSTEAFFGQGTRLTVV.

The chain has TRBV7-3 and TRBJ2-2; the match to TRBD2 covers 8 bases. The length of the CDR3 is 18 residues. Per germline, CDR1 SGHTA and CDR2 FQGTGA. With 5 bases clipped from V and 0 bases from J, the junction kept 11 bases outside the gene matches. For the CDR3, the DNA is TGTGCCAGCAGCCTCGGGGGGGCTACAGGTGCGAACACCGGGGAGCTGTTTTTT. Translated, it gives CASSLGGATGANTGELFF.

This chain links TRBV5-4 with TRBJ1-2, with D perhaps matching TRBD1 (5 bases). This CDR3 contains 14 residues. The germline V gene encodes CDR1 SGHNT and CDR2 YYREEE (reference sequence). The germline V and J ends were trimmed by 5 bases and 0 bases, with 11 bases remaining between them. CDR3: CASSGGNANYGYTF. CDR3 DNA sequence: TGTGCCAGCAGTGGGGGAAACGCTAACTATGGCTACACCTTC.

In its sample, this clone was seen a few times. The V call is TRBV19, the J call TRBJ2-3, with 8 bases identical to TRBD2. The ends lost 7 bases at V and 4 bases at J; junction bases unmatched: 10. The CDR3 is 15 residues long. The germline CDR1 and CDR2 sequences are LNHDA and SQIVND (reference sequence). The CDR3 DNA reads TGTGCCAGTAAGCGCGGGAGGCAGGGGTCAGATACGCAGTATTTT. Protein product: CASKRGRQGSDTQYF.

The rearrangement joins TRBV5-1 to TRBJ1-2; 9 nucleotides agree with TRBD1. Trimming took 0 bases from V and 6 from J; bases not matched to a gene: 9. CDR3 length: 16 residues. Germline CDR1 and CDR2: SGHRS and YFSETQ. The CDR3 DNA reads TGCGCCAGCAGCTTGGGAGGACAGGGGTTTGACCATGGCTACACCTTC. It yields the protein CASSLGGQGFDHGYTF.

The chain carries TRBV11-2 and TRBJ2-7; 7 nucleotides align to TRBD2. The length of the CDR3 is 15 residues. J lost 2 bases, V lost 1 base, and 5 bases had no gene match. CDR1 is SGHAT, CDR2 FQNNGV, per germline. This CDR3 reads CASSLGGRGAYEQYF. The CDR3 nucleotides read TGTGCCAGCAGCTTAGGCGGACGGGGGGCCTACGAGCAGTACTTC.